Each of the 9 T cell receptor beta chains below was sequenced from the same sample in a study of cytotoxic CD8 clonotypes in ibrutinib-treated CLL. Profiled with immunoSEQ multiplex PCR; TCRdb holds only in-frame clones, not every one. This sample carries over 100,000 clones, around 85% of them seen once, and the ten largest clones take roughly 1.9%. Source: PBMCs, taken after 24 months of ibrutinib treatment. The receptor source for this set is a human donor with chronic lymphocytic leukemia.

V gene TRBV18 combines with J gene TRBJ2-3; the D gene could be TRBD1 or TRBD2 (5 bases each). Germline V CDR1 and CDR2: KGHSH, LQKENI. The CDR3 loop spans 16 amino acids. The V end lost 3 bases, the J end lost 0 bases, and 13 bases lay between the germline ends. CDR3 in amino acids: CASSPRDGHSTDTQYF. The CDR3 nucleotides read TGTGCCAGCTCACCCCGGGACGGCCATAGCACAGATACGCAGTATTTT.

CDR3 coding DNA: TGTGCCAGCTCACCAGACTCTCGCTCGGAAGCTTTCTTT. The encoded protein is CASSPDSRSEAFF. This chain connects TRBV18 to TRBJ1-1; D is uncertain. The CDR3 is 13 amino acids. Trimming removed 2 bases from V and 8 bases from J, with 12 bases in between. Per germline, CDR1 KGHSH and CDR2 LQKENI. Looking up the rest from reference TRBV18 and TRBJ1-1 gives the full variable domain: NAGVMQNPRHLVRRRGQEARLRCSPMKGHSHVYWYRQLPEEGLKFMVYLQKENIIDESGMPKERFSAEFPKEGPSILRIQQVVRGDSAAYFCASSPDSRSEAFFGQGTRLTVV.

This rearrangement joins TRBV27 to TRBJ2-1, with D possibly TRBD2 on 6 matching bases. Germline lookup yields CDR1 MNHEY and CDR2 SMNVEV (reference sequence). The CDR3 length is 11 residues. Trimming stripped 7 bases from V and 10 bases from J, with 11 bases between. The CDR3 nucleotides are TGTGCCAGCATTGAAGCGGGCGAGCAGTTCTTC. It is translated as CASIEAGEQFF.

The J gene is TRBJ1-2, the V gene TRBV7-9; D is possibly TRBD1 (6 bases). Germline CDR1 SEHNR, CDR2 FQNEAQ (reference sequence). The V gene lost 5 bases and the J gene lost 1 base, with 17 bases spanning the gap. CDR3 length: 16 residues. CDR3 DNA sequence: TGTGCCAGCAGCCCCCGGCCTAGGGGGGTTAACTATGGCTACACCTTC. Its translation is CASSPRPRGVNYGYTF.

The chain carries TRBV5-1 and TRBJ2-3, with D possibly being TRBD2 (6 bases). Germline CDR1 is SGHRS and CDR2 is YFSETQ. This CDR3 spans 14 amino acids. The V gene lost 3 bases and the J gene lost 2 bases, with 10 bases spanning the gap. This CDR3 reads CASSWGEATDTQYF. CDR3 bases: TGCGCCAGCAGCTGGGGGGAAGCCACAGATACGCAGTATTTT.

The chain uses TRBV19 and TRBJ1-5, with no clear D. CDR3 size: 15 residues. Trimming pared 3 bases from V and 0 bases from J, leaving 9 bases between. Germline V gene data show CDR1 as LNHDA and CDR2 as SQIVND (reference sequence). CDR3 in amino acids: CASSIEGYSNQPQHF. As DNA, the CDR3 is TGTGCCAGTAGTATTGAGGGCTATAGCAATCAGCCCCAGCATTTT.

This chain joins TRBV7-9 and TRBJ2-7, with D possibly TRBD2 on 5 matching bases. Germline V gene sequence: CDR1 SEHNR, CDR2 FQNEAQ (reference sequence). The V gene lost 0 bases and the J gene lost 4 bases, with 13 bases spanning the gap. The CDR3 sequence is 15 residues long. CDR3 loop: CASSLAEASGYEQYF. The CDR3 region has the DNA TGTGCCAGCAGCTTAGCGGAGGCTTCGGGGTACGAGCAGTACTTC.

The chain uses TRBV19 and TRBJ2-7; perhaps TRBD1 as D (5 bases). Looked up from germline, CDR1 is LNHDA and CDR2 is SQIVND (reference sequence). The CDR3 consists of 12 residues. V was shortened by 7 bases and J by 4 bases, with 11 bases between the two germline ends. DNA for the CDR3: TGTGCCAGTACAGGCGACAGATACGAGCAGTACTTC. Its translation is CASTGDRYEQYF.

J is TRBJ1-2 and V is TRBV15, with D perhaps matching TRBD1 (6 bases). V was shortened by 3 bases and J by 2 bases, with 13 bases between the two germline ends. CDR3 length: 15 residues. The germline CDR1 and CDR2 sequences are LNHNV and YYDKDF (reference sequence). DNA of the CDR3: TGTGCCACCAGCAGCGCCCCGACAGGCAACTATGGCTACACCTTC. Its protein product is CATSSAPTGNYGYTF.